The rows below give T cell receptor beta chains drawn from one sample of a study of blood T cell repertoires in COVID-19. Repertoires were generated with immunoSEQ multiplex PCR, while TCRdb's copy carries only in-frame clones and drops some. In the table there are fewer than 150,000 clones, 65% to 90% of which are singletons. Material: peripheral blood. All receptors come from a man aged 50 to 59 with acute or convalescent COVID-19. Both conserved end residues are part of each CDR3. The D gene is left open where the match is weak. Clone size is given for some rows only: seen once, a few or many times, or a class if the clone is expanded.

clone size,V gene,J gene,D gene,CDR3 protein,CDR3 DNA
NA,TRBV5-6,TRBJ1-1,NA,CASSLWSATRNTEAFF,TGTGCCAGCAGCTTGTGGTCCGCCACGAGGAACACTGAAGCTTTCTTT
NA,TRBV30,TRBJ2-1,TRBD2,CAWSSGLATYNEQFF,TGTGCCTGGAGTTCGGGACTAGCGACATACAATGAGCAGTTCTTC
NA,TRBV7-3,TRBJ1-2,TRBD1,CASSLTPGQGNYGYTF,TGTGCCAGCAGCTTAACCCCGGGACAGGGAAACTATGGCTACACCTTC
NA,TRBV24-1,TRBJ2-7,TRBD1,CATSDSRTGFSYEQYF,TGTGCCACCAGTGATTCTAGGACAGGGTTCTCCTACGAGCAGTACTTC
NA,TRBV9,TRBJ2-5,NA,CASSVAPDRDETQYF,TGTGCCAGCAGCGTAGCCCCGGACAGAGATGAGACCCAGTACTTC
NA,TRBV7-9,TRBJ1-5,NA,CASSLVFSGSVDQPQHF,TGTGCCAGCAGCTTAGTGTTTTCAGGGTCGGTTGATCAGCCCCAGCATTTT
NA,TRBV7-2,TRBJ2-1,TRBD2,CASSWTGTSGYNEQFF,TGTGCCAGCAGCTGGACCGGGACTAGCGGTTACAATGAGCAGTTCTTC
NA,TRBV30,TRBJ2-1,TRBD1,CAFAGTGRIYNEQFF,TGTGCCTTCGCCGGGACAGGCAGAATATACAATGAGCAGTTCTTC
once,TRBV5-6,TRBJ1-6,NA,CASSYLQGVRSPLHF,TGTGCCAGCAGCTACCTACAGGGCGTGAGATCACCCCTCCACTTT
NA,TRBV9,TRBJ2-2,NA,CASSVAPNTGELFF,TGTGCCAGCAGCGTAGCTCCGAACACCGGGGAGCTGTTTTTT
NA,TRBV7-9,TRBJ1-5,TRBD1,CASSLTGSGQPQHF,TGTGCCAGCAGCCTGACAGGGTCTGGTCAGCCCCAGCATTTT
NA,TRBV7-8,TRBJ2-5,TRBD2,CASSPGLAGVETQYF,TGTGCCAGCAGCCCAGGACTAGCGGGAGTGGAGACCCAGTACTTC
NA,TRBV19,TRBJ1-5,TRBD1,CASRGRGLGNQPQHF,TGTGCCAGTAGAGGCAGGGGGCTGGGCAATCAGCCCCAGCATTTT
once,TRBV5-4,TRBJ1-3,NA,CASSLEPYSGNTIYF,TGTGCCAGCAGCTTGGAACCCTACTCTGGAAACACCATATATTTT
NA,TRBV20-1,TRBJ2-5,TRBD1,CSASTGTGVGETQYF,TGCAGTGCTAGTACCGGGACAGGGGTTGGAGAGACCCAGTACTTC
NA,TRBV5-4,TRBJ1-1,TRBD1,CASTRNRRWDRDTEAFF,TGTGCCAGCACCCGTAATCGCAGGTGGGACAGGGACACTGAAGCTTTCTTT
NA,TRBV10-3,TRBJ1-2,TRBD1,CAIRTTGWGFNYGYTF,TGTGCCATCAGGACGACAGGGTGGGGATTTAACTATGGCTACACCTTC